This T cell receptor beta chain is from a study of blood T cell repertoires in COVID-19. Study-wide context: Sites in the United States, Italy and Spain provided acute and convalescent COVID-19 samples.

Germline CDR1 and CDR2: SGHAT and FQNNGV. V lost 5 bases and J lost 2, with 12 bases in between. The CDR3 length is 15 residues. Original processing notes: Estimated nucleated cell counts came from reference gene primer amplification. The protocol was immunoSEQ multiplex PCR, while the TCRdb copy is restricted to in-frame clones and leaves out a portion. For V, J and clone size, that table is used; D and trimming come from the DNA. The table lists 310,000 or so clones, about 84% of them singletons. The TCR sequence derives from a woman in her forties or fifties with acute or convalescent COVID-19. The sequencing sample was made of peripheral blood. The chain joins TRBV11-2 to TRBJ2-2; D call uncertain. The CDR3 nucleotides are TGTGCCAGCAGCCTGGCGATGGGCAACACCGGGGAGCTGTTTTTT. Residues: CASSLAMGNTGELFF.